These 23 T cell receptor beta chains originate from one sample sequenced in a study of T cell repertoires in cytomegalovirus infection. TCRdb reanalysed the reads using MiXCR and keeps one entry per CDR3 protein. The data contain 450,000 to 600,000 distinct CDR3 sequences, about 10% of them singletons. Sequencing used PBMCs. These receptors all come from a human donor in good health (CMV status not recorded). Some clones in this sample may be carry-over from other donors' samples.

This clonotype showed up just a few times. The chain recombines TRBV28 with TRBJ1-5; D is perhaps TRBD1 (5 bases). Germline values: CDR1 MDHEN, CDR2 SYDVKM. This CDR3 is built from 15 residues. V was trimmed by 6 bases and J by 3 bases, leaving 15 bases between them. The CDR3 nucleotides read TGTGCCAGCAGCAGAGCGCCCGGGACCAATCAGCCCCAGCATTTT. The encoded protein is CASSRAPGTNQPQHF.

This clonotype appeared many times. The chain combines TRBV27 with TRBJ2-2; 7 bases agree with TRBD2. The CDR3 contains 16 residues. Germline CDR1 reads MNHEY; CDR2 reads SMNVEV (reference sequence). The trim removed 6 bases at V and 3 bases at J, leaving 10 bases unmatched. The CDR3 sequence: CASRGRASGHTGELFF. The CDR3, as DNA: TGTGCCAGCAGGGGAAGGGCTAGCGGTCACACCGGGGAGCTGTTTTTT.

This clonotype was found many times. The gene calls are TRBV7-9 and TRBJ1-4; D gene ambiguous. The CDR3 has 12 residues. Between the trimmed V and J ends, which lost 5 bases and 5 bases, there was a span of 6 bases. The germline gives CDR1 SEHNR, CDR2 FQNEAQ (reference sequence). The CDR3 spells CASSKQNEKLFF. CDR3 sequence (DNA): TGTGCCAGCAGCAAACAAAATGAAAAACTGTTTTTT.

This clonotype was counted between two and nine times. The chain carries TRBV7-2 and TRBJ2-2; 13 nucleotides match TRBD2. The V segment lost 5 bases and the J segment 7 bases; nucleotides outside the gene matches: 7. Germline CDR1 reads SGHTA; CDR2 reads FQGNSA. The CDR3 sequence is 16 residues long. The CDR3 bases are TGTGCCAGCAGCCCTACTAGCGGGGGGGCAATCGGGGAGCTGTTTTTT. Translation gives CASSPTSGGAIGELFF.

A note on this clonotype: It may be a read error: a sequence one base away is much more abundant. The chain has TRBV27 and TRBJ2-2; possibly TRBD1 or TRBD2 for D (6 bases each). The germline CDR1 and CDR2 sequences are MNHEY and SMNVEV (reference sequence). CDR3 length: 14 residues. The CDR3: CAISLWGAGGELFF. Written as DNA, the CDR3 is TGTGCCATCAGTTTATGGGGGGCGGGCGGGGAGCTGTTTTTT.

This clonotype was found many times. The CDR3 loop is CASSLGQISYNEQFF. The CDR3 DNA reads as TGTGCCAGCAGCTTAGGACAGATCTCCTACAATGAGCAGTTCTTC. J is TRBJ2-1 and V is TRBV7-3; perhaps TRBD1 as D (6 bases). The V end was cut by 2 bases, the J end by 0 bases, with 8 bases between. This CDR3 is 15 amino acids long. Germline CDR1 is SGHTA and CDR2 is FQGTGA.

This clonotype showed up many times. V usage is TRBV20-1 and J usage is TRBJ2-5; D possibly corresponds to TRBD2 (6 bases). Between the trimmed V and J ends, which lost 3 bases and 5 bases, there was a span of 10 bases. The CDR3 loop spans 12 amino acids. CDR1 and CDR2 (germline): DFQATT, SNEGSKA (reference sequence). This CDR3 reads CSASSGGETQYF. The CDR3 nucleotides are TGCAGTGCTAGTAGCGGCGGCGAGACCCAGTACTTC.

This clonotype appeared many times. This sequence joins TRBV7-2 and TRBJ1-1; D not resolved. From germline, CDR1 is SGHTA and CDR2 FQGNSA. The CDR3 is 13 amino acids. Between the trimmed V and J ends, which lost 3 bases and 4 bases, there was a span of 9 bases. In DNA form, the CDR3 reads TGTGCCAGCAGCTTCCGCAGTCTCACTGAAGCTTTCTTT. Translated, it gives CASSFRSLTEAFF.

Ten or more counts support this clonotype. The chain has TRBV7-2 and TRBJ1-2; 10 nucleotides match TRBD1. Germline V gene data show CDR1 as SGHTA and CDR2 as FQGNSA. V lost 5 bases to trimming and J lost 7 bases; unmatched junction nucleotides: 4. This CDR3 is 13 amino acids long. CDR3: CASSPGQGFGYTF. DNA for the CDR3: TGTGCCAGCAGCCCGGGACAGGGGTTTGGCTACACCTTC.

This chain connects TRBV11-2 to TRBJ2-3, with 10 bases fitting TRBD2. CDR3 size: 15 residues. The J segment lost 4 bases and the V segment lost 5 bases, leaving 6 bases of the junction unmatched. In germline, CDR1 is SGHAT, CDR2 FQNNGV. The CDR3 DNA is TGTGCCAGCAGCATGGGACTAGCGAGGGCAGATACGCAGTATTTT. Translation gives CASSMGLARADTQYF.

This clonotype was recorded at least ten times. V is TRBV20-1 and J is TRBJ1-2, with D unclear. From germline, CDR1 is DFQATT and CDR2 SNEGSKA (reference sequence). The CDR3 consists of 12 residues. The V end lost 0 bases, the J end lost 8 bases, and 10 bases lay between the germline ends. The CDR3 sequence is CSARDRPNGYTF. In DNA, the CDR3 is TGCAGTGCTAGAGATCGGCCGAACGGCTACACCTTC.

This clonotype was seen a handful of times. The rearrangement uses TRBV29-1 and TRBJ1-2; D ambiguous. Trimming took 5 bases from V and 4 from J, leaving 20 bases between them. Looked up from germline, CDR1 is SQVTM and CDR2 is ANQGSEA. CDR3 length equals 15 residues. In DNA form, the CDR3 reads TGCAGCGTTCCGACTGGAAAACCCGCGAGCTATGGCTACACCTTC. This codes for CSVPTGKPASYGYTF.

This clonotype was recorded many times. This chain links TRBV12-3 or TRBV12-4 with TRBJ2-7; D ambiguous. The V end was cut by 6 bases, the J end by 0 bases, with 9 bases between. The CDR3 is 13 residues long. CDR3 protein: CASRDRTSYEQYF. The CDR3 bases are TGTGCCAGCAGGGACCGGACCTCCTACGAGCAGTACTTC.

Many counts were recorded for this clonotype. The rearrangement joins TRBV7-9 to TRBJ2-5; 8 bases match TRBD2. CDR1 and CDR2 from the germline V gene are SEHNR and FQNEAQ (reference sequence). V was clipped by 6 bases and J by 1 base; unmatched bases: 10. The CDR3 totals 16 residues. DNA for the CDR3: TGTGCCAGCAGTTCCGGGACTAGAGGGGTCCAAGAGACCCAGTACTTC. Protein sequence: CASSSGTRGVQETQYF.

This clonotype was observed many times. V is TRBV27 and J is TRBJ2-3; D is possibly TRBD2 (6 bases). The germline CDR1 and CDR2 sequences are MNHEY and SMNVEV (reference sequence). V was shortened by 8 bases and J by 0 bases, with 12 bases between the two germline ends. This CDR3 has 14 amino acids. The CDR3 bases are TGTGCCAGCGTTAGTCGGGGGAGCACAGATACGCAGTATTTT. Its protein product is CASVSRGSTDTQYF.

This clonotype came up many times. This rearrangement joins TRBV7-9 to TRBJ1-2; D may be TRBD1 (6 bases). The CDR3 contains 17 residues. Trimming removed 4 bases at V and 0 bases at J, with 18 bases between. Germline V gene data show CDR1 as SEHNR and CDR2 as FQNEAQ (reference sequence). CDR3 in amino acids: CASSSTAGGATNYGYTF. CDR3 DNA sequence: TGTGCCAGCAGCTCTACAGCCGGGGGGGCAACTAACTATGGCTACACCTTC.

In this sample, this clonotype turned up many times. This rearrangement joins TRBV9 to TRBJ1-5, with D uncertain. From germline, CDR1 is SGDLS and CDR2 YYNGEE. This CDR3 contains 15 residues. Deletions cut 0 bases from V and 4 bases from J, with 11 bases between. The CDR3 is CASSVGGHANQPQHF. CDR3 bases: TGTGCCAGCAGCGTAGGTGGCCACGCTAATCAGCCCCAGCATTTT.

This clonotype was seen repeatedly, ten times or more. The chain joins TRBV4-1 to TRBJ1-1; D is ambiguous. V was cut by 5 bases and J by 1 base, with 11 bases left in between. CDR1 is MGHRA and CDR2 is YSYEKL in the germline V gene. The CDR3 spans 14 residues. CDR3 protein: CASSAMVGNTEAFF. DNA of the CDR3: TGCGCCAGCAGCGCCATGGTAGGGAACACTGAAGCTTTCTTT.

This clonotype was picked up many times. The V and J genes are TRBV5-1 and TRBJ2-7; 10 positions agree with TRBD2. Germline V gene lookup returns CDR1 SGHRS and CDR2 YFSETQ. V lost 4 bases and J lost 2; bases outside the gene matches: 12. CDR3 length: 17 amino acids. The CDR3 nucleotides are TGCGCCAGCAGCGCCGGAAGCCTAGCGGGGGCGACCTACGAGCAGTACTTC. This sequence encodes CASSAGSLAGATYEQYF.

Ten or more counts support this clonotype. The chain is built from TRBV7-9 and TRBJ2-3; the match to TRBD2 covers 8 bases. Per germline, CDR1 SEHNR and CDR2 FQNEAQ (reference sequence). V lost 2 bases to trimming and J lost 0 bases; unmatched junction nucleotides: 1. This CDR3 spans 15 amino acids. Written as DNA, the CDR3 is TGTGCCAGCAGCTTACCGGGAGGGAGCACAGATACGCAGTATTTT. Its translation is CASSLPGGSTDTQYF.

There are many counts of this clonotype. V usage is TRBV2 and J usage is TRBJ2-1, with 14 bases lining up with TRBD2. V shed 10 bases and J 9 bases; nucleotides not matched to a gene: 11. The CDR3 spans 15 residues. Per the germline V gene, CDR1 is SNHLY and CDR2 is FYNNEI. The CDR3 nucleotides are TGTGCCACCTCAAAGGGACTAGCGGGAGCTTCTGAGCAGTTCTTC. It encodes CATSKGLAGASEQFF.

This clonotype was recorded at least ten times. The CDR3 DNA reads TGCAGTGCTAGAGATTGGGCAGGGCAGGAGACCCAGTACTTC. Translation: CSARDWAGQETQYF. The genes are TRBV20-1 and TRBJ2-5; D possibly corresponds to TRBD1 (5 bases). The CDR3 spans 14 residues. Trimming pared 0 bases from V and 5 bases from J, leaving 13 bases between. From germline, CDR1 is DFQATT and CDR2 SNEGSKA (reference sequence).

In this sample, this clonotype turned up a few times. The chain couples TRBV20-1 to TRBJ2-7; no clear D gene. Germline V gene data show CDR1 as DFQATT and CDR2 as SNEGSKA (reference sequence). V was trimmed by 2 bases and J by 2 bases, leaving 13 bases between them. This CDR3 is built from 14 residues. The CDR3 here is CSARPKVYTYEQYF. The CDR3 nucleotides read TGCAGTGCTAGACCTAAGGTCTACACCTACGAGCAGTACTTC.